This T cell receptor (beta chain) was retrieved from a study of CD8+ T cells in alopecia areata. Study-wide findings and caveats: Clonality in lesional scalp, especially alopecia totalis/universalis, exceeded that of normal scalp. Scalp and blood retained many expanded lesional clones during tofacitinib.

Reverse transcription of extracted RNA yielded cDNA, which provided the sequencing template. Assay: immunoSEQ multiplex PCR; the TCRdb copy retains only in-frame clones and omits some. The table shows some 120,000 clones, with around 60% occurring only once. Treatment given: oral pan-JAK inhibitor, 5-10 mg twice daily. Sorting from PBMCs produced CD4+ and CD8+ T cells. The ends were cut back, 0 bases at V and 11 bases at J, with 12 bases in the middle. CDR3 length: 13 residues. CDR1 is SGHRS, CDR2 YFSETQ, per germline. As to this clone: Its antigen is unidentified.

Material: CD4+ T cells sorted from blood, obtained at week 4, from a patient treated with tofacitinib. The sequence derives from a human donor with alopecia areata. The chain recombines TRBV5-1 with TRBJ2-1; D may correspond to TRBD1 or TRBD2 (5 bases each). The CDR3 nucleotides are TGCGCCAGCAGCTTGGATAGTTCGGGACAGCAGTTCTTC. It is translated as CASSLDSSGQQFF. The complete variable domain, with remaining parts taken from reference TRBV5-1 and TRBJ2-1, reads KAGVTQTPRYLIKTRGQQVTLSCSPISGHRSVSWYQQTPGQGLQFLFEYFSETQRNKGNFPGRFSGRQFSNSRSEMNVSTLELGDSALYLCASSLDSSGQQFFGPGTRLTVL.